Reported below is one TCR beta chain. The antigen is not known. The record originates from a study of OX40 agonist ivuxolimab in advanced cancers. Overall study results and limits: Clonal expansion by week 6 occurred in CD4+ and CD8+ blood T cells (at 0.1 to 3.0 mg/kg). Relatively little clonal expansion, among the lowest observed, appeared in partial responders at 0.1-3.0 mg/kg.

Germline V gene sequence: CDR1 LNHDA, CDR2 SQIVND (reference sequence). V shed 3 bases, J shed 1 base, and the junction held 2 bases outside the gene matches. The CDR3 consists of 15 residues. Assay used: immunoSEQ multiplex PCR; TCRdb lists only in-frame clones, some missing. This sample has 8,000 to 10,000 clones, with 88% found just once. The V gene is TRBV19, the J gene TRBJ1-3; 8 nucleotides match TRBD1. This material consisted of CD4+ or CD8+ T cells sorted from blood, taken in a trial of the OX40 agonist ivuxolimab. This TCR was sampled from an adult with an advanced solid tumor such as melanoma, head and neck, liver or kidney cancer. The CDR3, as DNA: TGTGCCAGTAGTATTGGACAGGGTTCTGGAAACACCATATATTTT. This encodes CASSIGQGSGNTIYF.